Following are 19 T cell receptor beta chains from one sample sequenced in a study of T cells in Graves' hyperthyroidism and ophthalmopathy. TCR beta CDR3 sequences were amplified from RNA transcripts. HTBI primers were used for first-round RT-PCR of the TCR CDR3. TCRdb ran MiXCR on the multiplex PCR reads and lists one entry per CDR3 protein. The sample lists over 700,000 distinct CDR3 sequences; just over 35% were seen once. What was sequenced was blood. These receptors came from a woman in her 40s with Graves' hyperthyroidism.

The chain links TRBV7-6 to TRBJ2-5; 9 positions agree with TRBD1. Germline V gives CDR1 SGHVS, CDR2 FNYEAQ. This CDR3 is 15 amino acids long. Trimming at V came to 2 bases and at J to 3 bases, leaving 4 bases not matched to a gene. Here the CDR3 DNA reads TGTGCCAGCAGCTTATGGGGGGACAGGGAAGAGACCCAGTACTTC. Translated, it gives CASSLWGDREETQYF.

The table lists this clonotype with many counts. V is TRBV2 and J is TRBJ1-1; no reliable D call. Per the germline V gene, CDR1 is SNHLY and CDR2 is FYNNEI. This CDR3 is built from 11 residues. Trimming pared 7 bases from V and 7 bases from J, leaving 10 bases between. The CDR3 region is CASKPWGEAFF. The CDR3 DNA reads TGTGCCAGCAAGCCTTGGGGTGAAGCTTTCTTT.

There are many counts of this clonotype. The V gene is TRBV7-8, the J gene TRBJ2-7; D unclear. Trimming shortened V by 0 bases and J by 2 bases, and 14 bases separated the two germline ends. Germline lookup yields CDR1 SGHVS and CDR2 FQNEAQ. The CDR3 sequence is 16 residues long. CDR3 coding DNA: TGTGCCAGCAGCTTAGCGGAAGTCAGAGGTCCCTACGAGCAGTACTTC. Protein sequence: CASSLAEVRGPYEQYF.

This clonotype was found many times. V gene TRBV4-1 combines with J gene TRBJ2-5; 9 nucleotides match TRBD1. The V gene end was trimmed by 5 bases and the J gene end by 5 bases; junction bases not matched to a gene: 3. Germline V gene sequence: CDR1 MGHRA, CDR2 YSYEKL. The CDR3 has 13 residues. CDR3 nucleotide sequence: TGCGCCAGCAGCGGACAGGGGAAGGAGACCCAGTACTTC. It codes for CASSGQGKETQYF.

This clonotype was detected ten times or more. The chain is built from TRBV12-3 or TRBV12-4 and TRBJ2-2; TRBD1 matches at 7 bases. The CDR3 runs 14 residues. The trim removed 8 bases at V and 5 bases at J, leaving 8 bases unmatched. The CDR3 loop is CASSRQGLTGELFF. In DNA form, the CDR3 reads TGTGCCAGCTCCAGACAGGGTCTTACCGGGGAGCTGTTTTTT.

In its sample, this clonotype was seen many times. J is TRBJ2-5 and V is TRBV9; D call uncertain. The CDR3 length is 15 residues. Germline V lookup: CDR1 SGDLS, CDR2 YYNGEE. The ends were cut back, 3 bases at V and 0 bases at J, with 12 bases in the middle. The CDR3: CASSDGWGNQETQYF. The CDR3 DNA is TGTGCCAGCAGCGACGGGTGGGGAAACCAAGAGACCCAGTACTTC.

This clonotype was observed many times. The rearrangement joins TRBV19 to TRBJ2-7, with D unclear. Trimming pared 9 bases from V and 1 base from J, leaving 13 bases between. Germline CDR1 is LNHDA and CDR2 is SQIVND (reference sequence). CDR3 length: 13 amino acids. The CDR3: CASSISGSYEQYF. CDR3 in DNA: TGTGCCAGCAGCATCTCAGGATCCTACGAGCAGTACTTC.

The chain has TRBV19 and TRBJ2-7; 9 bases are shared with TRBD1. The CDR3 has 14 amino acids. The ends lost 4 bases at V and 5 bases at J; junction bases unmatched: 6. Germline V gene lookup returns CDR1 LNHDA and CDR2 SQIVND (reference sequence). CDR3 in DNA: TGTGCCAGTAGTACAACAGGGGGCGGAGACGAGCAGTACTTC. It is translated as CASSTTGGGDEQYF.

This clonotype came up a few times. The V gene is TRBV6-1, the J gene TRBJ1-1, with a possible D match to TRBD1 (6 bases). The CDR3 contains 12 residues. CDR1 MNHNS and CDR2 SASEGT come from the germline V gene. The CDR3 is CATSQGSGKAFF. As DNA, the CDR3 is TGTGCTACATCTCAGGGGAGTGGTAAAGCTTTCTTT.

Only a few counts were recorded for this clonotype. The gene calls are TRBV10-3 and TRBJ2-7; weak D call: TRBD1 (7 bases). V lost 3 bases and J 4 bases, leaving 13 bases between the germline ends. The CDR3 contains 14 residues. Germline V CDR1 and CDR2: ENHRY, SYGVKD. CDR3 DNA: TGTGCCATCAGTGAATCCAGGGGGAGGTACGAGCAGTACTTC. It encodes CAISESRGRYEQYF.

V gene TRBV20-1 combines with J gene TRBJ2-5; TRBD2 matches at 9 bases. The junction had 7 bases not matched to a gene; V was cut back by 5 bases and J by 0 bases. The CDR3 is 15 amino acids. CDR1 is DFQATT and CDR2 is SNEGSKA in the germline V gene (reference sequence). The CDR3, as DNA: TGCAGTGCTCTCCGCCTAGCGGGGTACCAAGAGACCCAGTACTTC. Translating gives CSALRLAGYQETQYF.

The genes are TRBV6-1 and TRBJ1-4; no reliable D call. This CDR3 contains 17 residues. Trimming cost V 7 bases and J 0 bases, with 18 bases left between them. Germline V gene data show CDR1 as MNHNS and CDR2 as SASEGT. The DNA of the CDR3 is TGTGCCAGCACCTTAGCTACGGAACCAGCAACTAATGAAAAACTGTTTTTT. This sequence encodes CASTLATEPATNEKLFF.

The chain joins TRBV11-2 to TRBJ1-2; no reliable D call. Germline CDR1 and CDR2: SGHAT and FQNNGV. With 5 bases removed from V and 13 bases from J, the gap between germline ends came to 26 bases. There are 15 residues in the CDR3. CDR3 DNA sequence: TGTGCCAGCAGCACCCGGGCCAGGCTCCCCTATGTGTGCACCTTC. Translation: CASSTRARLPYVCTF.

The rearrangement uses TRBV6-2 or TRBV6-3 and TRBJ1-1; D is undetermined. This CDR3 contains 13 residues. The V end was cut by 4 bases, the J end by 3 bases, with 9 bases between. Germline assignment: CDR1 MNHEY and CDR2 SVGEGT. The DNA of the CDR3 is TGTGCCAGCAGTTCAAGGTCGGACACTGAAGCTTTCTTT. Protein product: CASSSRSDTEAFF.

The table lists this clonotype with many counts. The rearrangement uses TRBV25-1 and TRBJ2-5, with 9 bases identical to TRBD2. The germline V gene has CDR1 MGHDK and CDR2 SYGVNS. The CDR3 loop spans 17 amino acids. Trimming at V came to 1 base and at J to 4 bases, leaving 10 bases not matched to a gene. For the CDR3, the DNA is TGTGCCAGCAGTGAATTATTCGGCGGGGGGGCCTCAGAGACCCAGTACTTC. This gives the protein CASSELFGGGASETQYF.

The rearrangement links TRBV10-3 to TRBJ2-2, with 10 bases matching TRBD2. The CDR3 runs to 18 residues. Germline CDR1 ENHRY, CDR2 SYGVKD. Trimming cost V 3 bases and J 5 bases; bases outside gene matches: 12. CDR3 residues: CAISDSNQRGGQTGELFF. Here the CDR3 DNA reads TGTGCCATCAGTGACTCGAATCAGCGGGGGGGCCAGACCGGGGAGCTGTTTTTT.

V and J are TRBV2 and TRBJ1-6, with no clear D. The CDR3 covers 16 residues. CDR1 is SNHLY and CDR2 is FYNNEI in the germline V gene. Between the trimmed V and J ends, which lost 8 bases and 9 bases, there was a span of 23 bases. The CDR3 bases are TGTGCCAGCTCACCAACGGGAGGGATGACTGGTTCACCCCTCCACTTT. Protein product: CASSPTGGMTGSPLHF.

The chain's CDR3 is CASSFRTLTEGGTGELFF. The CDR3 coding sequence is TGTGCCAGCAGCTTTCGGACCTTGACCGAAGGGGGCACCGGGGAGCTGTTTTTT. This rearrangement joins TRBV7-2 to TRBJ2-2, with a possible D match to TRBD1 (6 bases). Germline V lookup: CDR1 SGHTA, CDR2 FQGNSA. The CDR3 length is 18 residues. The V gene lost 3 bases and the J gene lost 4 bases, with 21 bases spanning the gap.

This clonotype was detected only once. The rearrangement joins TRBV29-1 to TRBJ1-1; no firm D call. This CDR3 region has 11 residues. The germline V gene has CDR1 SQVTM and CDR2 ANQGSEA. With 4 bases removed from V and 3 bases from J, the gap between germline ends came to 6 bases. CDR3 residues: CSVVGDTEAFF. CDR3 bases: TGCAGCGTTGTCGGGGACACTGAAGCTTTCTTT.